Detailed here is one T cell receptor (beta chain). There is no known antigen for this receptor. Within one base of it there is no much larger clone, and no base qualities were kept. The germline V gene (reference sequence) sets CDR1 to LNHDA and CDR2 to SQIVND. The CDR3, cysteine through phenylalanine, is 15 amino acids long. CDR3 DNA is the only sequence kept; it has 45 bases, read in frame from the first base. The germline ends are 19 bases apart after V is trimmed by 9 bases and J by 2 bases. The data were obtained in a study of T cell responses to AZD1222 COVID-19 vaccine (TCRdb year 2021). Looking at the study overall: A total of 233 trial participants underwent TCR sequencing, of whom 207 had received two doses of AZD1222 and about 26 had received two doses of the MenACWY control vaccine. Trial participants were enrolled into age subgroups of 18-55, 56-69 and 70-plus years, which contained roughly 140, 27 and 60 TCR-sequenced participants, respectively.

General findings and caveats noted by the study authors: Conclusions about previously exposed vaccinees were limited because only six or seven AZD1222 recipients were SARS-CoV-2 seropositive at baseline. Because no samples from the day 14 peak response were available, repertoires could be characterized only after the peak T cell response. The 56-69-year group was small, and its depth increase did not reach significance, likely because of low power. Reportedly, close to half of the unique spike-specific TCRs recognized epitopes lying outside the regions that are mutated in the B.1.351 and B.1.1.7 variants. A significant rise in spike-specific TCR breadth and depth was observed after two AZD1222 doses relative to day 0 and relative to MenACWY recipients. The whole spike protein was spanned by vaccine-associated CD4 TCRs, and dominant responses were seen in regions 160-218 and 743-854. Most participants were white British and females outnumbered males, and the authors suggested that clonal diversity may have been underestimated.

The time point tag for this specimen amounts to: about 28 days (+/-7) after the second vaccine dose. In light of the paper, this sample's treatment or condition label describes: meningococcal conjugate vaccine given as trial control. Vaccinee samples came from UK trials COV001 and COV002, including a single-blind randomized controlled phase 2/3 trial of AZD1222 (ChAdOx1 nCoV-19) in healthy adults. Trial participant PBMC samples were collected at day 0 and day 28 after the second dose for TCRbeta chain sequencing. The CDR3 regions of human TCRbeta chains were analyzed by immunosequencing. Regarding the original processing steps: Repertoire TCRs were checked for matches against a reference library of SARS-CoV-2-specific TCRs that had been generated using the MIRA antigen-specificity platform. Breadth was defined as the fraction of unique TCRs that were SARS-CoV-2-associated, and depth was defined as the fraction of total T cells that were SARS-CoV-2-associated. Using the MIRA data, each spike-specific TCR was mapped to the spike region that the TCR reacts to and placed in a CD4 or CD8 class. Log10-transformed breadth and depth values were compared by one-way ANOVA with Sidak's multiple comparisons tests. Sourced from immuneACCESS, this table was stored by TCRdb with only in-frame sequences that have V and J called. A share of the clones is absent; for the studies checked, an unresolved V gene accounts for under half, and the remainder has no known explanation. V, J and clone size are taken as reported in that table, and D and trimming were inferred from the DNA itself. The sample table records approximately 150,000 clones; over 75% of these occur just once. The ten largest clones capture about 5.4% of the sample.

The TCR originated in an adult who received the MenACWY meningococcal vaccine as a control. The rearranged segments are TRBV19 and TRBJ1-2, with the D gene too uncertain to name. Sequenced here: peripheral blood, sampled 28 days after the second dose of the MenACWY control vaccine. The CDR3 here reads CASSKGTYPNYGYTF. Here is the DNA: TGTGCCAGCTCCAAGGGAACGTACCCCAACTATGGCTACACCTTC. Full variable domain (CDR3 extended with the reference TRBV19 and TRBJ1-2 proteins): DGGITQSPKYLFRKEGQNVTLSCEQNLNHDAMYWYRQDPGQGLRLIYYSQIVNDFQKGDIAEGYSVSREKKESFPLTVTSAQKNPTAFYLCASSKGTYPNYGYTFGSGTRLTVV.